This T cell receptor (beta chain) was obtained from a study of cytotoxic CD8 clonotypes in ibrutinib-treated CLL. This clone was seen more than once but under ten times. Germline V CDR1 and CDR2: GTSNPN, SVGIG (reference sequence). The ends lost 8 bases at V and 4 bases at J; junction bases unmatched: 9. The CDR3 covers 14 residues. Using immunoSEQ multiplex PCR, the repertoire was profiled, and TCRdb retains in-frame clones only, with some absent. This table has 100,000 or so clones, roughly 57% appearing once. Specimen: PBMCs, collected after 24 months of ibrutinib treatment. This TCR derives from a human donor with chronic lymphocytic leukemia. This chain uses TRBV30 with TRBJ2-2; 8 nucleotides agree with TRBD1. The CDR3: CARTTQGATGELFF. CDR3 in DNA: TGTGCCAGAACAACCCAGGGGGCCACCGGGGAGCTGTTTTTT.